This TCR beta chain was profiled in a study of cytomegalovirus exposure and HLA in healthy donors. Study results and caveats: Association of a missense DCLRE1C variant with TCR beta V- and J-gene trimming was reported in a later analysis. Judged likely to be a sequencing artifact was a cluster of highly shared sequence variants.

Germline CDR1 SNHLY, CDR2 FYNNEI. Trimming took off 6 bases at V and 4 bases at J, with 13 bases between the two ends. The CDR3 runs 14 residues. The PCR was carried out with 60 Vbeta primers and 13 Jbeta primers. Measured with immunoSEQ multiplex PCR; TCRdb has only the in-frame clones, and not every one. The repertoire includes around 130,000 clones, approximately 82% of them detected once, and around 3% sits in the top ten. This clone was detected a few times. The antigen is not known. The chain is built from TRBV2 and TRBJ1-3; perhaps TRBD1 as D (6 bases). The source is a woman under 30 in good health and CMV-seropositive. Sample: PBMCs. CDR3 sequence reads: CASSLQGTGNTIYF. In DNA form, the CDR3 reads TGTGCCAGCAGCCTACAGGGAACCGGAAACACCATATATTTT.